This is a list of T cell receptor beta chains from one sample in a study of blood T cell repertoires in COVID-19. Sequencing used immunoSEQ multiplex PCR; TCRdb keeps in-frame clones, though not all of them. Of about 300,000 clones in the sample, approximately 90% were seen once. Material: peripheral blood. All receptors come from a woman aged 25 to 39 who had recovered from COVID-19. Each CDR3 is given without its conserved first and last residue.

cdr3_aa v_call
ASSDPRTGQNTEAF TRBV2
ATSDSTGTGGLETQY TRBV24-1
ASSYPQETGELF TRBV6-2/TRBV6-3
ASSVVPSAGYGYT TRBV9
ASSLALQPNTEAF TRBV7-6
ASSQDYMSQDISEAF TRBV4-3
ASSSNEKLF TRBV5-1
ASSNEVAGVPLDTQY TRBV3-1/TRBV3-2
SASAGGFSGANVLT TRBV20-1
ASSGGQISYNEQF TRBV5-1
ASSPGQGAGEQY TRBV28
ATGPQGRTDTQY TRBV15
ASSFEPYNEQF TRBV7-3
ASSYWRVLPYEQY TRBV5-1
ASSLQGAGEETQY TRBV6-2/TRBV6-3
ASSSTGTGFSYEQF TRBV27
ASSGDGTLYQETQY TRBV9
ASSLGTGAGNTIY TRBV5-1
ATSDLSDRGKELF TRBV24-1
ASSEEAGGGGNSPLH TRBV6-1
ASSLRGEGYGYT TRBV28
ASSLGTGSVKNIQY TRBV5-4
ATRGTGDSPLH TRBV2
ASTPGTLHNEQF TRBV5-1
ASSRQIAYEQY TRBV7-2
ASSRTGQGSTDTQY TRBV4-3
AIRVPGARANVLT TRBV10-3
ASRDRGDEQF TRBV2
ASSLVDRSINTEAF TRBV28
ASSLGGGRSSYNEQF TRBV11-2
ASSGETGATYEQY TRBV5-1
ATSDSIPGQGYNEQF TRBV24-1
ASSDGLTNTGELF TRBV10-2
ASSLVRQGYGYT TRBV7-2
ASSYNSYQPQH TRBV6-2/TRBV6-3
ASSSSGGRSSYNEQF TRBV7-2